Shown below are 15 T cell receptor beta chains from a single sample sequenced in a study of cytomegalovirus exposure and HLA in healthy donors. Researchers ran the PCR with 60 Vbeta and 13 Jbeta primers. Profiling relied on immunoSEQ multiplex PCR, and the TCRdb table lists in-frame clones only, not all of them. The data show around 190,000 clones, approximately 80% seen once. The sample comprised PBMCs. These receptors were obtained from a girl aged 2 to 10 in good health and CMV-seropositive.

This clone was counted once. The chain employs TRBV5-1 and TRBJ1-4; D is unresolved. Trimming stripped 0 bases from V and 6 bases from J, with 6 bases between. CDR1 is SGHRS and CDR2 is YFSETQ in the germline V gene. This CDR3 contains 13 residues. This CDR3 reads CASSLAPDEKLFF. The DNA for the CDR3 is TGCGCCAGCAGCTTGGCCCCGGATGAAAAACTGTTTTTT.

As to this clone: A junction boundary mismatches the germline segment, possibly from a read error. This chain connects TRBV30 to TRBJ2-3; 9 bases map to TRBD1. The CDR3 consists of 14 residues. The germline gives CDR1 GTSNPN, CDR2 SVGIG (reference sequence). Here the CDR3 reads CAWSNGQGMDTRYF. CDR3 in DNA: TGTGCCTGGAGTAATGGACAGGGGATGGATACGCGGTATTTT. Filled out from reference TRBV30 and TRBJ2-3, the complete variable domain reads SQTIHQWPATLVQPVGSPLSLECTVEGTSNPNLYWYRQAAGRGLQLLFYSVGIGQISSEVPQNLSASRPQDRQFILSSKKLLLSDSGFYLCAWSNGQGMDTRYFGPGTRLTVL.

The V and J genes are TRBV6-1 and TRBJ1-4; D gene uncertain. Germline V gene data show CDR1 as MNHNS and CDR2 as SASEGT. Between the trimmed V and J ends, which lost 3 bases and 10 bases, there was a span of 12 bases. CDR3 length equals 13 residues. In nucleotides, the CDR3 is TGTGCCAGCAGTGATGGGGAGATGGCAAAACTGTTTTTT. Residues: CASSDGEMAKLFF.

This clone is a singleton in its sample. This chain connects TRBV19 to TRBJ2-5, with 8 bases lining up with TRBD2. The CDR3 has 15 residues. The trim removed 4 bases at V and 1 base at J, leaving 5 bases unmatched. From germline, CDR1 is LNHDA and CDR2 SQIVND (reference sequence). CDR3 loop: CASSSGAGAQETQYF. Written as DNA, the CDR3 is TGTGCCAGTAGTAGTGGAGCGGGAGCCCAAGAGACCCAGTACTTC.

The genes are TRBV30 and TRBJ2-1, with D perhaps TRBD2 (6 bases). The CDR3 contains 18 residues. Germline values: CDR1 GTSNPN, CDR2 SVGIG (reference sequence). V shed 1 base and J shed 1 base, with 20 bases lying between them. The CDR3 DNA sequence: TGTGCCTGGAGTGGTGAAACGTTCAGCGGGCGTTCCTACAATGAGCAGTTCTTC. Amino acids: CAWSGETFSGRSYNEQFF. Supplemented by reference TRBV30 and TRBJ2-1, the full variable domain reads SQTIHQWPATLVQPVGSPLSLECTVEGTSNPNLYWYRQAAGRGLQLLFYSVGIGQISSEVPQNLSASRPQDRQFILSSKKLLLSDSGFYLCAWSGETFSGRSYNEQFFGPGTRLTVL.

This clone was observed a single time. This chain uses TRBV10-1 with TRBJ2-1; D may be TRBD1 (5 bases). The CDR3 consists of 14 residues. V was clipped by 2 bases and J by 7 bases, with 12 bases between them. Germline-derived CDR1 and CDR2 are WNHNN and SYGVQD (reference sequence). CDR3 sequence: CASSEPTQGNEQFF. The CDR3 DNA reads TGCGCCAGCAGTGAGCCCACGCAGGGTAATGAGCAGTTCTTC.

CDR3 residues: CASSPLYVRHEQFF. CDR3 coding DNA: TGTGCCAGCAGCCCCCTGTATGTGAGGCATGAGCAGTTCTTC. This chain connects TRBV7-6 to TRBJ2-1; no clear D gene. The CDR3 is made up of 14 amino acids. V was shortened by 5 bases and J by 8 bases, with 16 bases between the two germline ends. The germline CDR1 and CDR2 sequences are SGHVS and FNYEAQ. Using reference TRBV7-6 and TRBJ2-1 for the parts outside the CDR3, the full variable domain is GAGVSQSPRYKVTKRGQDVALRCDPISGHVSLYWYRQALGQGPEFLTYFNYEAQQDKSGLPNDRFSAERPEGSISTLTIQRTEQRDSAMYRCASSPLYVRHEQFFGPGTRLTVL.

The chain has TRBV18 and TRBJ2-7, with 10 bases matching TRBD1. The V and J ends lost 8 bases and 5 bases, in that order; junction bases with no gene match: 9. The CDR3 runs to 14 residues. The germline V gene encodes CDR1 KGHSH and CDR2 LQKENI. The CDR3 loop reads CASQPGTGDDEQYF. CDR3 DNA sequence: TGTGCCAGCCAACCCGGGACAGGGGACGACGAGCAGTACTTC.

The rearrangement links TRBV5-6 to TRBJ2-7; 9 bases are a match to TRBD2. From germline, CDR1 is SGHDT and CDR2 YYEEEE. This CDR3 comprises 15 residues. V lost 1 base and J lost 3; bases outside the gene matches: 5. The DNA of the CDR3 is TGTGCCAGCAGCTTGTCGCGGGAGGGCAACTACGAGCAGTACTTC. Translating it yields CASSLSREGNYEQYF.

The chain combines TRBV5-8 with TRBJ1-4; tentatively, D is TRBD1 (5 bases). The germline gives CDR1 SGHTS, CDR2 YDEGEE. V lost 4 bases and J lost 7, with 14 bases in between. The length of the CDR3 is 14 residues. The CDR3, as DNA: TGTGCCAGCAGCGTTCAGGGAAAAGGTGAAAAACTGTTTTTT. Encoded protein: CASSVQGKGEKLFF.

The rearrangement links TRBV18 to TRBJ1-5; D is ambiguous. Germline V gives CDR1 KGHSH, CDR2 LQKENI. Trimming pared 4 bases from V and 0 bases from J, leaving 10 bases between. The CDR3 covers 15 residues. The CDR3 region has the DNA TGTGCCAGCTCACAGGTCCAGGTTAGCAATCAGCCCCAGCATTTT. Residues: CASSQVQVSNQPQHF.

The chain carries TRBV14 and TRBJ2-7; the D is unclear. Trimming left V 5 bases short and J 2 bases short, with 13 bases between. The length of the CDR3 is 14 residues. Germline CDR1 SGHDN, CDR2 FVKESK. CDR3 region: CASSRFGGTYEQYF. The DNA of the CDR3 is TGTGCCAGCAGCAGGTTTGGCGGCACCTACGAGCAGTACTTC.

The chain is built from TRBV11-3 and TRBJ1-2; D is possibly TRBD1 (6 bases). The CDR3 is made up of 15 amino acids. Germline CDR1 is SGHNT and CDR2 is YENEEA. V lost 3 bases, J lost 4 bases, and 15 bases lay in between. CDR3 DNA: TGTGCCAGCAGCTTGAACCAGGGGCATGGCTATGGCTACACCTTC. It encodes CASSLNQGHGYGYTF. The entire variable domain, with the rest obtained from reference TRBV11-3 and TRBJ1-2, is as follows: EAGVVQSPRYKIIEKKQPVAFWCNPISGHNTLYWYLQNLGQGPELLIRYENEEAVDDSQLPKDRFSAERLKGVDSTLKIQPAELGDSAVYLCASSLNQGHGYGYTFGSGTRLTVV.

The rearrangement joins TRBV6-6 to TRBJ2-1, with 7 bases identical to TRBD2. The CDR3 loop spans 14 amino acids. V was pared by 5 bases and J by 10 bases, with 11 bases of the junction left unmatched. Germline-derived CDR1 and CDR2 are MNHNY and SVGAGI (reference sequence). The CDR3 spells CASSKTQSGKEQFF. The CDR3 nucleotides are TGTGCCAGCAGTAAAACACAAAGCGGGAAGGAGCAGTTCTTC.

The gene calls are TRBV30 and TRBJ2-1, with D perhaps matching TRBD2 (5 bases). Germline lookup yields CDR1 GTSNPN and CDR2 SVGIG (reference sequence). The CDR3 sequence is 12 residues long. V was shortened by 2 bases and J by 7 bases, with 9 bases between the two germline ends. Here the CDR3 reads CAWSLWRNEQFF. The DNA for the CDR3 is TGTGCCTGGAGTCTGTGGAGGAATGAGCAGTTCTTC.